This TCR beta chain was recorded in a study of T cell repertoires in cytomegalovirus infection (dated by TCRdb to the late 2010s). Regarding the complete study: The peptide stimulations were aimed at well-studied HLA-B-restricted epitopes as well as recently identified HLA-C-restricted CMV epitopes, whose presentation resists viral immunomodulation. Because public TCR beta signatures pointed to carriage of CMV infection together with the matching HLA type, the HLA type of each donor mattered for the analysis. Broader findings and caveats from the paper: The ex vivo response was dominated by HLA-C-restricted CMV-specific TCR beta clonotypes, which also provided the single most frequent clonotype in two of eight donors. In both this cohort and an independent cohort of 352 donors, the cumulative frequency of public TCR beta family members distinguished carriers of CMV infection plus the relevant HLA type.

The instrument was an Illumina HiSeq 1500. TCRdb redid the processing of the public reads, applying fastp at Q25 and MiXCR, and retained in-frame beta chains. A single entry per CDR3 protein holds the most common genes and DNA from its merged rows. The sample table records hundreds of thousands of distinct CDR3 sequences; roughly 30% of these occur just once. The ten largest clonotypes hold about an eighth of the sample. Regarding this clonotype: No cognate antigen has been identified for it. Per-base quality was not reported, and no clone a single base away is much larger than it.

The CDR3 starts with the cysteine, ends with the phenylalanine, and has 15 residues. The entry retains the CDR3 DNA only, 45 bases that are in frame from base 1. A distance of 13 bases separates the germline ends of V and J, which lose 2 bases and 2 bases respectively. Taken from the germline V gene, the CDR1 and CDR2 loops are MNHNS and SASEGT. The intended sense of this specimen's treatment or condition label: in vitro stimulation with specific CMV peptide epitopes to enrich CMV-specific T cells. The sequence is built from TRBV6-1 and TRBJ2-7; matching of 6 bases hints at TRBD1 as the D gene. The TCR comes from a human donor in good health (CMV status not recorded). Some clones in this sample may be carry-over from other donors' samples. The sample was cultured CD8+ T cells from PBMCs, taken from culture after CMV antigen stimulation. The encoded CDR3 is CASSETGLATYEQYF. The bases are TGTGCCAGCAGTGAAACAGGGCTAGCCACCTACGAGCAGTACTTC.